These 17 T cell receptor beta chains were all obtained from the same sample, sequenced in a study of blood T cell repertoires in COVID-19. Libraries were prepared by immunoSEQ multiplex PCR; TCRdb keeps only in-frame clonotypes and omits some of them. The data contain 350,000 to 450,000 clones, roughly 88% of them singletons. Material: PBMCs or T cells enriched from blood (not recorded which). Receptors were obtained from a young woman who had been exposed to COVID-19.

This clone was found a few times. This sequence joins TRBV5-6 and TRBJ1-1; TRBD1 is a possible D gene (6 bases). CDR3 size: 13 residues. Germline V lookup: CDR1 SGHDT, CDR2 YYEEEE. Between the trimmed V and J ends, which lost 4 bases and 2 bases, there was a span of 9 bases. The CDR3 region has the DNA TGTGCCAGCAGCCGGGACACTAACACTGAAGCTTTCTTT. Translation: CASSRDTNTEAFF.

V and J are TRBV7-2 and TRBJ2-7; 8 bases fit TRBD2. CDR3 length: 16 amino acids. CDR1 and CDR2 from the germline V gene are SGHTA and FQGNSA. Germline trimming cut 5 bases from V and 2 bases from J; bases unmatched to any gene: 11. The CDR3: CASSQKAGAGPYEQYF. The CDR3 bases are TGTGCCAGCAGCCAAAAAGCGGGGGCGGGGCCCTACGAGCAGTACTTC.

This clone has just a few counts. The rearrangement links TRBV3-1 (or the pseudogene TRBV3-2) to TRBJ2-1; 9 positions agree with TRBD1. After removal of 10 bases from V and 8 bases from J, the junction contained 9 bases not matched to a gene. This CDR3 has 13 amino acids. In germline, CDR1 is LGHDT, CDR2 YNNKEL (reference sequence). The CDR3 here is CATGQGFEDEQFF. The CDR3 DNA reads TGTGCCACTGGACAGGGGTTCGAGGATGAGCAGTTCTTC.

V gene TRBV7-2 combines with J gene TRBJ2-1; 10 nucleotides match TRBD1. V lost 5 bases and J lost 9; bases outside the gene matches: 7. Germline CDR1 is SGHTA and CDR2 is FQGNSA. The CDR3 is 14 residues long. The DNA of the CDR3 is TGTGCCAGCAGCCGCGGACAGGGGGTTTTTGAGCAGTTCTTC. Translation: CASSRGQGVFEQFF.

This rearrangement joins TRBV6-5 to TRBJ1-5, with a weak D call TRBD1 (5 bases). The CDR3 sequence is 15 residues long. Germline V gene lookup returns CDR1 MNHEY and CDR2 SVGAGI. V dropped 7 bases and J dropped 2 bases, with 15 bases sitting between them. The CDR3 DNA is TGTGCCAGCACCCCGTCGGGGGAAGGCAATCAGCCCCAGCATTTT. This sequence encodes CASTPSGEGNQPQHF.

The rearrangement links TRBV10-3 to TRBJ1-6, with 8 bases matching TRBD1. V was pared by 6 bases and J by 10 bases, with 8 bases of the junction left unmatched. The CDR3 loop spans 14 amino acids. Germline assignment: CDR1 ENHRY and CDR2 SYGVKD. CDR3 sequence reads: CAISSETGVSPLHF. The CDR3, as DNA: TGTGCCATCAGCTCCGAGACAGGGGTGTCACCCCTCCACTTT.

The rearrangement joins TRBV7-8 to TRBJ2-2; 9 bases line up with TRBD2. The trim removed 5 bases at V and 3 bases at J, leaving 4 bases unmatched. This CDR3 contains 15 residues. CDR1 and CDR2 (germline): SGHVS, FQNEAQ. The CDR3 protein is CASSRSGSDTGELFF. CDR3 nucleotides: TGTGCCAGCAGCCGTAGCGGGAGCGACACCGGGGAGCTGTTTTTT.

The chain is built from TRBV5-4 and TRBJ1-2, with TRBD1 matching 9 bases. V lost 4 bases, J lost 6 bases, and 7 bases stayed unmatched. CDR1 is SGHNT and CDR2 is YYREEE in the germline V gene (reference sequence). CDR3 length equals 14 residues. CDR3 DNA: TGTGCCAGCAGCCGGGACAGGGTCCGGAATGGCTACACCTTC. It is translated as CASSRDRVRNGYTF. Drawing the rest from reference TRBV5-4 and TRBJ1-2, the complete variable domain is ETGVTQSPTHLIKTRGQQVTLRCSSQSGHNTVSWYQQALGQGPQFIFQYYREEENGRGNFPPRFSGLQFPNYSSELNVNALELDDSALYLCASSRDRVRNGYTFGSGTRLTVV.

V usage is TRBV25-1 and J usage is TRBJ2-7; D not certain. Germline V lookup: CDR1 MGHDK, CDR2 SYGVNS. CDR3 length: 15 residues. Trimming removed 3 bases at V and 0 bases at J, with 12 bases between. The CDR3 sequence: CASSDTLGPSYEQYF. Written as DNA, the CDR3 is TGTGCCAGCAGTGATACTCTTGGGCCCTCCTACGAGCAGTACTTC.

A single count supports this clone. The chain links TRBV28 to TRBJ2-5; 8 bases match TRBD1. Germline V gives CDR1 MDHEN, CDR2 SYDVKM. Germline trimming cut 6 bases from V and 6 bases from J; bases unmatched to any gene: 12. The CDR3 runs 15 residues. CDR3: CASSQSGDRGKTQYF. The CDR3 nucleotides read TGTGCCAGCAGCCAATCCGGCGACAGGGGCAAGACCCAGTACTTC.

This clone was counted between two and nine times. Other DNA sequences of this sample code for an identical CDR3. The chain uses TRBV6-5 and TRBJ1-1, with a weak D call TRBD1 (5 bases). V shed 6 bases and J shed 1 base, with 9 bases lying between them. From germline, CDR1 is MNHEY and CDR2 SVGAGI. This CDR3 region has 13 residues. CDR3 DNA: TGTGCCAGCAGCTACGACAGGAACACTGAAGCTTTCTTT. Residues: CASSYDRNTEAFF.

This chain links TRBV4-2 with TRBJ2-1; 9 nucleotides line up with TRBD2. There are 17 residues in the CDR3. CDR1 and CDR2 (germline): LGHNA, YNFKEQ. V was clipped by 0 bases and J by 0 bases; unmatched bases: 3. The CDR3 here is CASSQDLAGLSYNEQFF. The CDR3 nucleotides are TGTGCCAGCAGCCAAGATCTAGCGGGACTCTCCTACAATGAGCAGTTCTTC.

This clone was seen only a few times. The V gene is TRBV29-1, the J gene TRBJ2-3; TRBD2 matches at 10 bases. This CDR3 spans 14 amino acids. Per germline, CDR1 SQVTM and CDR2 ANQGSEA. Trimming took 8 bases from V and 4 from J; bases not matched to a gene: 9. The CDR3, as DNA: TGCAGCTCCTCATCTAGCGGGGGTGCAGATACGCAGTATTTT. This translates into CSSSSSGGADTQYF.

This chain connects TRBV9 to TRBJ2-3; D not certain. CDR1 and CDR2 (germline): SGDLS, YYNGEE. The CDR3 is made up of 13 amino acids. The V and J ends lost 1 base and 0 bases respectively, with 3 bases between them. The CDR3 DNA sequence: TGTGCCAGCAGCGTATCGAGCACAGATACGCAGTATTTT. This gives the protein CASSVSSTDTQYF.

The V call is TRBV9, the J call TRBJ2-2; possible D gene TRBD2, 5 bases. The CDR3 is made up of 13 amino acids. Germline CDR1 SGDLS, CDR2 YYNGEE. V gave up 3 bases and J gave up 6 bases, with 9 bases separating them. CDR3 protein: CASSERGSGELFF. The CDR3 coding sequence is TGTGCCAGCAGCGAGCGAGGGTCCGGGGAGCTGTTTTTT.

The chain employs TRBV7-8 and TRBJ2-7; the D is unclear. Looked up from germline, CDR1 is SGHVS and CDR2 is FQNEAQ. CDR3 size: 12 residues. V lost 5 bases, J lost 4 bases, and 9 bases lay in between. Written as DNA, the CDR3 is TGTGCCAGCAGCCTTACAAGATACGAGCAGTACTTC. It translates to CASSLTRYEQYF.

CDR3 nucleotides: TGTGCCAGCAGCCCACGGGCGACAGGGTTCGATGAGCAGTTCTTC. Its translation: CASSPRATGFDEQFF. The chain employs TRBV7-3 and TRBJ2-1; 7 bases agree with TRBD1. Germline CDR1 and CDR2: SGHTA and FQGTGA. The CDR3 totals 15 residues. V was pared by 5 bases and J by 8 bases, with 12 bases of the junction left unmatched.